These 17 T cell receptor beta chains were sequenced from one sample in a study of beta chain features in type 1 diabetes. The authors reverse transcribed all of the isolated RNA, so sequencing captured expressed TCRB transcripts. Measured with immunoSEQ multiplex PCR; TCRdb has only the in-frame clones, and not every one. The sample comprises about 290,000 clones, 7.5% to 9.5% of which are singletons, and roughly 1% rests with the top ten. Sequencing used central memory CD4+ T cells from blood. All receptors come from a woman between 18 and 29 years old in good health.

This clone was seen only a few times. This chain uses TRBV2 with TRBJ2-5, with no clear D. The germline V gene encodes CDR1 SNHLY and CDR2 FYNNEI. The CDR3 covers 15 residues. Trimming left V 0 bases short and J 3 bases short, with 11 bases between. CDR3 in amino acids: CASSEAYGVEETQYF. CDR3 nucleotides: TGTGCCAGCAGTGAAGCCTATGGGGTGGAAGAGACCCAGTACTTC.

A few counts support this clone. CDR3 loop: CASRRLSGDEQFF. The CDR3 DNA is TGTGCCAGCCGGAGATTATCCGGGGATGAGCAGTTCTTC. The chain has TRBV13 and TRBJ2-1; perhaps TRBD2 as D (5 bases). The CDR3 spans 13 residues. CDR1 is PRHDT and CDR2 is FYEKMQ in the germline V gene (reference sequence). The V end lost 8 bases, the J end lost 8 bases, and 16 bases lay between the germline ends. Drawing the rest from reference TRBV13 and TRBJ2-1, the complete variable domain is AAGVIQSPRHLIKEKRETATLKCYPIPRHDTVYWYQQGPGQDPQFLISFYEKMQSDKGSIPDRFSAQQFSDYHSELNMSSLELGDSALYFCASRRLSGDEQFFGPGTRLTVL.

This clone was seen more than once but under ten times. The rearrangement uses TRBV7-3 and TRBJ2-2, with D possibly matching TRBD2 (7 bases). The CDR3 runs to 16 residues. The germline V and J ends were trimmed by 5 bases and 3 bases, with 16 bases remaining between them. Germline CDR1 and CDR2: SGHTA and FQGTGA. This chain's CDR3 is CASSPHRAGDTGELFF. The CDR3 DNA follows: TGTGCCAGCAGCCCCCACAGGGCGGGGGACACCGGGGAGCTGTTTTTT.

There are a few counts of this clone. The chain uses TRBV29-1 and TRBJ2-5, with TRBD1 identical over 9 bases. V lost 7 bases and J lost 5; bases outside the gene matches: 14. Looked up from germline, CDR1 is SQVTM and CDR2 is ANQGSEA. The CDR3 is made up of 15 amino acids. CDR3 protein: CSGTAGTGMGETQYF. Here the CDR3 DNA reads TGCAGCGGCACAGCCGGGACAGGGATGGGGGAGACCCAGTACTTC.

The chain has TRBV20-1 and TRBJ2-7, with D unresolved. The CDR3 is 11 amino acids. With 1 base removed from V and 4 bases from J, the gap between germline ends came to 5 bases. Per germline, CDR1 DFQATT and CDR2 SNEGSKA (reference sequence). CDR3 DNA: TGCAGTGCTAGAGTACGATACGAGCAGTACGTC. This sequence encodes CSARVRYEQYV.

CDR3 loop: CASSIDFTGGASGYTF. In DNA form, the CDR3 reads TGTGCCAGCAGCATAGATTTTACAGGGGGCGCGTCTGGCTACACCTTC. The rearrangement uses TRBV5-4 and TRBJ1-2, with 9 bases lining up with TRBD1. V shed 4 bases, J shed 7 bases, and the junction held 14 bases outside the gene matches. Looked up from germline, CDR1 is SGHNT and CDR2 is YYREEE (reference sequence). The CDR3 length is 16 residues.

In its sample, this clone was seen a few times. This CDR3 is CASSISTSGRETQYF. CDR3 nucleotides: TGTGCCAGTAGTATATCGACTAGCGGGAGGGAGACCCAGTACTTC. This chain uses TRBV19 with TRBJ2-5; 13 nucleotides agree with TRBD2. The CDR3 is 15 residues long. Germline V gene lookup returns CDR1 LNHDA and CDR2 SQIVND (reference sequence). The V gene end was trimmed by 2 bases and the J gene end by 5 bases; junction bases not matched to a gene: 2.

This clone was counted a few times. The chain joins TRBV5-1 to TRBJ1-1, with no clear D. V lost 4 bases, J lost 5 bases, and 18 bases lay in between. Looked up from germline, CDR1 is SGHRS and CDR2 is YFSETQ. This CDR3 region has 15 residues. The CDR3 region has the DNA TGCGCCAGCAGCGACCCGGAATCGTATGGGACTGAAGCTTTCTTT. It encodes CASSDPESYGTEAFF.

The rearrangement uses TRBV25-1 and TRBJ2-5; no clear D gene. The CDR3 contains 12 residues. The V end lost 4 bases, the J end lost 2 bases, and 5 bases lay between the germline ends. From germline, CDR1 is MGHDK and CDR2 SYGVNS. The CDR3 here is CASSANQETQYF. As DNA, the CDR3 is TGTGCCAGCAGTGCCAATCAAGAGACCCAGTACTTC.

CDR3 loop: CASSQFGTPRDTEAFF. The DNA of the CDR3 is TGTGCCAGCAGCCAGTTCGGGACCCCACGCGACACTGAAGCTTTCTTT. This chain links TRBV5-6 with TRBJ1-1, with D perhaps matching TRBD1 (5 bases). V lost 4 bases and J lost 3, with 19 bases in between. Germline CDR1 reads SGHDT; CDR2 reads YYEEEE. This CDR3 is built from 16 residues. The full variable domain, completed using reference TRBV5-6 and TRBJ1-1, is DAGVTQSPTHLIKTRGQQVTLRCSPKSGHDTVSWYQQALGQGPQFIFQYYEEEERQRGNFPDRFSGHQFPNYSSELNVNALLLGDSALYLCASSQFGTPRDTEAFFGQGTRLTVV.

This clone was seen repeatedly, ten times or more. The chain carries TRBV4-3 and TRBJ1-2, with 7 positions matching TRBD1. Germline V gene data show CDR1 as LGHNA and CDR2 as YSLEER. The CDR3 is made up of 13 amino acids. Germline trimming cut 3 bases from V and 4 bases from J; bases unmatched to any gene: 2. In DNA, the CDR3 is TGCGCCAGCAGCCATGGGACAGCCTATGGCTACACCTTC. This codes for CASSHGTAYGYTF.

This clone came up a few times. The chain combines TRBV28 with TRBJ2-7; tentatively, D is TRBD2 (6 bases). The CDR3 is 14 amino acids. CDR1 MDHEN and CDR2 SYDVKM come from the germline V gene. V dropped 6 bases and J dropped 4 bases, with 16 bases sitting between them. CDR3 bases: TGTGCCAGCAGCTCCGGCGGGACGGAGTACGAGCAGTACGTC. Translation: CASSSGGTEYEQYV.

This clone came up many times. CDR3 loop: CASSPFGGRINTEAFF. The CDR3 bases are TGTGCCAGCAGCCCCTTCGGTGGCAGAATTAACACTGAAGCTTTCTTT. The chain is built from TRBV28 and TRBJ1-1; D call uncertain. The CDR3 is 16 amino acids. Germline assignment: CDR1 MDHEN and CDR2 SYDVKM. Trimming stripped 6 bases from V and 2 bases from J, with 19 bases between.

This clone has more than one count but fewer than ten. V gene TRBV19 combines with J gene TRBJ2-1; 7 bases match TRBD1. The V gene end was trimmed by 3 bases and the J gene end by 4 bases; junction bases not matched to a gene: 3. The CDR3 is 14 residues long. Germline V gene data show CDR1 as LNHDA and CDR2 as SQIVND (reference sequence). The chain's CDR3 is CASSIGTDYNEQFF. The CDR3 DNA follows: TGTGCCAGTAGTATCGGGACAGATTACAATGAGCAGTTCTTC.

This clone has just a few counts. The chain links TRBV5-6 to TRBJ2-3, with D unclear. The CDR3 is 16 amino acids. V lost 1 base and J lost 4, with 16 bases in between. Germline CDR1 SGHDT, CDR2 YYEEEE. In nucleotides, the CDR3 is TGTGCCAGCAGCTTGAGCGTGACCCCGCCTGCAGATACGCAGTATTTT. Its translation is CASSLSVTPPADTQYF.

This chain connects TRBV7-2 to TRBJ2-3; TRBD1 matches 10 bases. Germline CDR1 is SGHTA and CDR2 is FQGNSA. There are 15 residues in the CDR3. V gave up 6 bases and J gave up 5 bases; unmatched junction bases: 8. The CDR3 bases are TGTGCCAGCAGGCCCGCCGGGACAGGGGTAGATACGCAGTATTTT. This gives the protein CASRPAGTGVDTQYF.

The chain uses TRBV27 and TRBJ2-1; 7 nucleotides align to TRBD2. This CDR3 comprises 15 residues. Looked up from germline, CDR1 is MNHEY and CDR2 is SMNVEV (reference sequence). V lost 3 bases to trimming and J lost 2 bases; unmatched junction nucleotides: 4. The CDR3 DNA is TGTGCCAGCAGTTTCGGGGGGAATACCTACAATGAGCAGTTCTTC. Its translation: CASSFGGNTYNEQFF.